This T cell receptor (beta chain) was identified in a study of blood T cell repertoires in COVID-19. Study-level information: COVID-19 samples from acute and convalescent phases originated in the United States, Italy and Spain. In each case, the material was cDNA or gDNA derived from T cells, B-cell-depleted T cells, or PBMCs.

This clone was found a few times. The CDR3 is made up of 16 amino acids. Produced via immunoSEQ multiplex PCR; TCRdb's table is partial and in-frame only. This table has 140,000 or so clones, over 80% appearing once. The chain carries TRBV21-1 and TRBJ1-2; TRBD1 is the table's D call, not checked against the DNA. TRBV21-1 is tagged as a pseudogene. The sample comprised peripheral blood. The clonotype originates from a woman in her forties or fifties with acute or convalescent COVID-19. The chain's CDR3 is CASSQETGSSRHGYTF. CDR3 coding DNA: TGTGCCAGCAGCCAAGAGACAGGGTCATCACGGCATGGCTACACCTTC.